The present T cell receptor beta chain was sequenced within a study of cytomegalovirus exposure and HLA in healthy donors. Here immunoSEQ multiplex PCR was the method, and the copy in TCRdb shows in-frame clones only, minus some. The table records approximately 110,000 clones, around 87% of them present only once. General observations from the study: Both high specificity and high sensitivity reportedly marked the classifier's diagnosis of cytomegalovirus status. In vitro work confirmed that a few CMV-associated chains recognize CMV antigens.

In germline, CDR1 is KGHSH, CDR2 LQKENI. The germline V and J ends were trimmed by 3 bases and 8 bases, with 17 bases remaining between them. The CDR3 loop spans 15 amino acids. About this clone: Its cognate antigen is unknown.

The source is a woman under 30 in good health and CMV-seropositive. This chain joins TRBV18 and TRBJ2-1; D might be TRBD2 (7 bases). Sequences were obtained from PBMCs. The CDR3 bases are TGTGCCAGCTCACCTAACGGGGGGCCAATTGATGAGCAGTTCTTC. Residues: CASSPNGGPIDEQFF.